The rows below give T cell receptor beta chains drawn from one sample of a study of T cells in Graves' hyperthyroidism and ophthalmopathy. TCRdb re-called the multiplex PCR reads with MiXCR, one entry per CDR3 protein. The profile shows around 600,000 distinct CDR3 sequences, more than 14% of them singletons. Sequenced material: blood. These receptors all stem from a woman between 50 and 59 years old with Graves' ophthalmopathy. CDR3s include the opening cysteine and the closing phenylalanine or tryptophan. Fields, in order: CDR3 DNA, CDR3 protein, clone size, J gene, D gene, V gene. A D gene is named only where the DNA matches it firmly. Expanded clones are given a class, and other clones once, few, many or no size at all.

TGCAGTGCTAACAATAACAGGCACTCTGGAAACACCATATATTTT | CSANNNRHSGNTIYF | many | TRBJ1-3 | - | TRBV20-1
TGCAGTGCTAGAAGAGATCAGTATGGCTACACCTTC | CSARRDQYGYTF | many | TRBJ1-2 | - | TRBV20-1
TGTGCCAGCAGCCCTACTAGCGGGAAAGAAAGGTACGAGCAGTACTTC | CASSPTSGKERYEQYF | - | TRBJ2-7 | TRBD2 | TRBV6-2/TRBV6-3
TGTGCCAGCAGCCGGGAGGGTAGCGCAGCCTACAATGAGCAGTTCTTC | CASSREGSAAYNEQFF | many | TRBJ2-1 | TRBD2 | TRBV5-5
TGCAGTGCCGGACAGGGCGGAAGGAACACTGAAGCTTTCTTT | CSAGQGGRNTEAFF | many | TRBJ1-1 | TRBD1 | TRBV20-1
TGTGCCATCAGGACCGGACTAGCGGATACCTCTGGGGCCAACGTCCTGACTTTC | CAIRTGLADTSGANVLTF | few | TRBJ2-6 | TRBD2 | TRBV10-3
TGTGCCAGCAGTTACTCGGCACGGCTCTCTGGGGCCAACGTCCTGACTTTC | CASSYSARLSGANVLTF | few | TRBJ2-6 | - | TRBV6-5
TGTGCCAGCAGCGGAGGGGGCAGCAATCAGCCCCAGCATTTT | CASSGGGSNQPQHF | many | TRBJ1-5 | TRBD1 | TRBV7-2
TGTGCCAGCAGTCTCTCTAGCGGAGCTCTTAGGAATGAGCAGTTCTTC | CASSLSSGALRNEQFF | many | TRBJ2-1 | TRBD2 | TRBV6-2/TRBV6-3
TGTGCCAGCAGTTCCCCCCGGCAGAATAATGAAAAACTGTTTTTT | CASSSPRQNNEKLFF | many | TRBJ1-4 | - | TRBV28
TGTGCCAGCAGTTTTAATCTAGCGGGAGTCGTAGATACGCAGTATTTT | CASSFNLAGVVDTQYF | many | TRBJ2-3 | TRBD2 | TRBV12-3/TRBV12-4
TGTGCCAGCAGTTTACGGCGGGACAGTTACAATGAGCAGTTCTTC | CASSLRRDSYNEQFF | - | TRBJ2-1 | - | TRBV27
TGCGCCAGCAGCCGCAAGGCGGGGACAGTCATGAACACTGAAGCTTTCTTT | CASSRKAGTVMNTEAFF | - | TRBJ1-1 | TRBD1 | TRBV4-1
TGTGCCAGCAGCGACCAACGGAGCGGGAGGAACATTCAGTACTTC | CASSDQRSGRNIQYF | many | TRBJ2-4 | TRBD2 | TRBV5-5
TGTGCCAGCAGCTTAACGACGGGGTTTGGAGAGACCCAGTACTTC | CASSLTTGFGETQYF | many | TRBJ2-5 | - | TRBV7-3
TGCAGTGCTAAAGTTGAGAACACTGAAGCTTTCTTT | CSAKVENTEAFF | many | TRBJ1-1 | - | TRBV20-1
TGTGCCACCAGTGATGCAGGGAACATTCAGTACTTC | CATSDAGNIQYF | - | TRBJ2-4 | - | TRBV24-1
TGTGCCAGCAGCCCTAAGGTCAGCGGGAGAGGGACCGGGGAGCTGTTTTTT | CASSPKVSGRGTGELFF | many | TRBJ2-2 | TRBD2 | TRBV7-2
TGTGCCAGTACCGAACGGGGGGTCTCGGCGTCAGAGACCCAGTACTTC | CASTERGVSASETQYF | few | TRBJ2-5 | TRBD2 | TRBV19
TGTGCCAGCAGTTTTGGGCAGGGGGCATATCGGGAGCAGTACTTC | CASSFGQGAYREQYF | - | TRBJ2-7 | TRBD1 | TRBV12-3/TRBV12-4
TGTGCCAGCACTCGAGAAACCGGGACAGGGAGCCCCGGGGAGCTGTTTTTT | CASTRETGTGSPGELFF | few | TRBJ2-2 | TRBD1 | TRBV27
TGTGCCAGCAGTGCCCGGGACCACCCCATTCAGTACTTC | CASSARDHPIQYF | - | TRBJ2-4 | - | TRBV6-2/TRBV6-3
TGCGCCAGCAGCCTGGACCGGACGGGAGATACGCAGTATTTT | CASSLDRTGDTQYF | - | TRBJ2-3 | - | TRBV4-1
TGTGCCAGCAGTTTACACACAGGGGTACCTCCCCTCGATGAGCAGTTCTTC | CASSLHTGVPPLDEQFF | many | TRBJ2-1 | TRBD1 | TRBV27
TGTGCCAGCAGTGACGGGTTAGGTGTTGGCTACACCTTC | CASSDGLGVGYTF | - | TRBJ1-2 | - | TRBV6-4
TGTGCCATCAGCCCGGGACTAGCGTTGTCTGTGGATACGCAGTATTTT | CAISPGLALSVDTQYF | many | TRBJ2-3 | TRBD2 | TRBV10-3
TGTGCCATCAGCGCGACTAGCGGAAGCTCCTACGAGCAGTACTTC | CAISATSGSSYEQYF | many | TRBJ2-7 | TRBD2 | TRBV10-3
TGTGCCAGCAGTGAAACTCCCGAAAGCTCCTACAATGAGCAGTTCTTC | CASSETPESSYNEQFF | - | TRBJ2-1 | - | TRBV2
TGTGCCAGCAGCTTAGACCCAGGGCCCCTGGGGGAGCAGTACTTC | CASSLDPGPLGEQYF | - | TRBJ2-7 | - | TRBV7-2
TGTGCCAGCAGCTTAGGTCGGGGTGGCGCTGAAGCTTTCTTT | CASSLGRGGAEAFF | - | TRBJ1-1 | - | TRBV7-3
TGTGCCAGCAGGGGACAGGGGGTATCCTACGAGCAGTACTTC | CASRGQGVSYEQYF | many | TRBJ2-7 | TRBD1 | TRBV28
TGTGCCAGCAGGATAGCGGGAATCGACACCGGGGAGCTGTTTTTT | CASRIAGIDTGELFF | - | TRBJ2-2 | TRBD2 | TRBV7-9
TGTGCCAGTAGTATCAGGGGATCCCACCACGGTGAGCAGTTCTTC | CASSIRGSHHGEQFF | few | TRBJ2-1 | - | TRBV19
TGTGCCAGCAGCTTAGCGGGTGCGGGAGGGTCGGATGAGCAGTTCTTC | CASSLAGAGGSDEQFF | - | TRBJ2-1 | TRBD2 | TRBV7-6
TGTGCCAGCTGTGGGGGGGAGCACGAGCAGTACTTC | CASCGGEHEQYF | - | TRBJ2-7 | TRBD2 | TRBV11-2
TGCAGTGCTAGGCAAAGACTAGGTCTGGAGCAGTACTTC | CSARQRLGLEQYF | few | TRBJ2-7 | - | TRBV20-1
TGTGCCAGTAGTATTCGACTAGCGGGAGGGCCCCTAAGCTCCTACAATGAGCAGTTCTTC | CASSIRLAGGPLSSYNEQFF | - | TRBJ2-1 | TRBD2 | TRBV19
TGCGCCAGCAGCTTGACTAATGAAAAACTGTTTTTT | CASSLTNEKLFF | many | TRBJ1-4 | - | TRBV5-1
TGTGCCAGCAGCCGGGGTGAGCGGGGCTACGAGCAGTACTTC | CASSRGERGYEQYF | many | TRBJ2-7 | TRBD2 | TRBV3-1
TGTGCCAGCTCACCACTGGGCAGGATAGCCAAAAACATTCAGTACTTC | CASSPLGRIAKNIQYF | many | TRBJ2-4 | - | TRBV18
TGTGCCAGCAGCCTTCCGGGACTAGCGTTCAATGAGCAGTTCTTC | CASSLPGLAFNEQFF | many | TRBJ2-1 | TRBD2 | TRBV3-1
TGTGCCAGCAGCTTAGATCAGGGACTTGATACGCAGTATTTT | CASSLDQGLDTQYF | - | TRBJ2-3 | - | TRBV7-2
TGTGCCAGCAGGAGGCAGGGGGGTAGTTGGTATGGCTACACCTTC | CASRRQGGSWYGYTF | - | TRBJ1-2 | TRBD1 | TRBV27
TGTGCCAGCAGTTTCTTTACCCTAAACAGGGGGATGGGCGCTGAAGCTTTCTTT | CASSFFTLNRGMGAEAFF | many | TRBJ1-1 | TRBD1 | TRBV28
TGTGCTAGTGGCCGCCCGCCCAGGGACACTGAAGCTTTCTTT | CASGRPPRDTEAFF | few | TRBJ1-1 | - | TRBV12-5
TGTGCCAGCAGCTCAACAGGGCCCAAAAGCATTCAGTACTTC | CASSSTGPKSIQYF | few | TRBJ2-4 | - | TRBV28
TGTGCCAGCTCACCGGGACTAGGAGTCAATGAGCAGTTCTTC | CASSPGLGVNEQFF | many | TRBJ2-1 | TRBD2 | TRBV18
TGTGCCAGCAGTTTATTCTCTAGCGGGAGGTCCACAGATACGCAGTATTTT | CASSLFSSGRSTDTQYF | many | TRBJ2-3 | TRBD2 | TRBV28
TGTGCCAGCAGAGCCGGGACTAGCGGATTGGGGCAGTTCTTC | CASRAGTSGLGQFF | - | TRBJ2-1 | TRBD2 | TRBV7-9